These 20 T cell receptor beta chains were all obtained from the same sample, sequenced in a study of T cell repertoires in cytomegalovirus infection. TCRdb used MiXCR to reprocess the reads, holding one entry per CDR3 protein. The sample has over 300,000 distinct CDR3 sequences; roughly 17% are singletons. The source material was PBMCs. Every receptor here comes from a human donor in good health (CMV status not recorded). Some clones in this sample may be carry-over from other donors' samples.

The chain couples TRBV20-1 to TRBJ2-2, with 12 positions matching TRBD1. The CDR3 runs 14 residues. Germline CDR1 reads DFQATT; CDR2 reads SNEGSKA (reference sequence). After removal of 6 bases from V and 6 bases from J, the junction contained 5 bases not matched to a gene. DNA of the CDR3: TGCAGTGCGGGGGGACAGGGGGCGGCCGGGGAGCTGTTTTTT. It codes for CSAGGQGAAGELFF.

This clonotype came up many times. The V gene is TRBV12-3 or TRBV12-4, the J gene TRBJ2-2; D gene ambiguous. The CDR3 has 14 amino acids. Between the trimmed V and J ends, which lost 6 bases and 4 bases, there was a span of 12 bases. The CDR3 DNA is TGTGCCAGCAGGCCACCACCTAGCACCGGGGAGCTGTTTTTT. This sequence encodes CASRPPPSTGELFF.

V is TRBV19 and J is TRBJ2-2, with 8 positions matching TRBD1. V trimming: 3 bases; J trimming: 7 bases; junction bases outside the gene matches: 7. The V gene's germline CDR1 is LNHDA and CDR2 SQIVND (reference sequence). This CDR3 is 15 amino acids long. CDR3 bases: TGTGCCAGTAGTATCGCCCAGGGGGCGGGCGGGGAGCTGTTTTTT. Amino acids: CASSIAQGAGGELFF.

The table lists this clonotype with many counts. This chain joins TRBV28 and TRBJ2-6; 9 bases agree with TRBD1. Germline CDR1 is MDHEN and CDR2 is SYDVKM. The CDR3 covers 20 residues. The junction had 10 bases not matched to a gene; V was cut back by 1 base and J by 0 bases. CDR3 DNA sequence: TGTGCCAGCAGTTTATCGCTCTGGGGACAGGGTCACTCTGGGGCCAACGTCCTGACTTTC. This sequence encodes CASSLSLWGQGHSGANVLTF.

This sequence joins TRBV5-1 and TRBJ2-5, with 7 bases identical to TRBD2. V lost 0 bases, J lost 4 bases, and 9 bases stayed unmatched. CDR1 and CDR2 from the germline V gene are SGHRS and YFSETQ. This CDR3 is built from 16 residues. The DNA for the CDR3 is TGCGCCAGCAGCTTGGATGGCGGGGGACCGGGAGAGACCCAGTACTTC. Translation gives CASSLDGGGPGETQYF.

The V gene is TRBV2, the J gene TRBJ1-5, with D possibly TRBD1 on 5 matching bases. The CDR3 totals 15 residues. V was trimmed by 6 bases and J by 1 base, leaving 13 bases between them. Germline CDR1 SNHLY, CDR2 FYNNEI. The CDR3 DNA sequence: TGTGCCAGCAGCCCGGGACTCGAAAGCAATCAGCCCCAGCATTTT. This gives the protein CASSPGLESNQPQHF.

V gene TRBV7-2 combines with J gene TRBJ1-3; TRBD1 might be the D (6 bases). CDR1 SGHTA and CDR2 FQGNSA come from the germline V gene. V lost 8 bases and J 4 bases, leaving 21 bases between the germline ends. The CDR3 has 16 residues. The CDR3 is CASLRPSGAVGNTIYF. Written as DNA, the CDR3 is TGTGCCAGCTTACGGCCGTCAGGGGCGGTCGGAAACACCATATATTTT.

This rearrangement joins TRBV12-3 or TRBV12-4 to TRBJ2-7; D tentatively reads TRBD1 or TRBD2 (5 bases each). Trimming took off 9 bases at V and 2 bases at J, with 14 bases between the two ends. The CDR3 loop spans 13 amino acids. The CDR3 loop reads CASRGTEPYEQYF. The CDR3, as DNA: TGTGCCAGTAGAGGGACGGAGCCCTACGAGCAGTACTTC.

This clonotype was found many times. This chain links TRBV7-8 with TRBJ2-5; no reliable D call. The V gene's germline CDR1 is SGHVS and CDR2 FQNEAQ. CDR3 length equals 14 residues. The ends were cut back, 2 bases at V and 2 bases at J, with 9 bases in the middle. CDR3 region: CASSLRQIQETQYF. DNA for the CDR3: TGTGCCAGCAGCTTACGGCAGATACAAGAGACCCAGTACTTC.

Only a few counts were recorded for this clonotype. This chain joins TRBV18 and TRBJ2-3; D is uncertain. The V end was cut by 1 base, the J end by 2 bases, with 7 bases between. Per germline, CDR1 KGHSH and CDR2 LQKENI. The CDR3 covers 14 residues. The DNA of the CDR3 is TGTGCCAGCTCACCACTCGCAGTCACAGATACGCAGTATTTT. Its protein product is CASSPLAVTDTQYF. The variable domain in full, completed from reference TRBV18 and TRBJ2-3, reads NAGVMQNPRHLVRRRGQEARLRCSPMKGHSHVYWYRQLPEEGLKFMVYLQKENIIDESGMPKERFSAEFPKEGPSILRIQQVVRGDSAAYFCASSPLAVTDTQYFGPGTRLTVL.

This clonotype appeared a few times. The V gene is TRBV10-3, the J gene TRBJ1-2; D is uncertain. Germline CDR1 and CDR2: ENHRY and SYGVKD. With 4 bases removed from V and 8 bases from J, the gap between germline ends came to 14 bases. CDR3 length: 13 residues. CDR3 residues: CAISAEGSEGYTF. In nucleotides, the CDR3 is TGTGCCATCAGTGCCGAAGGATCTGAGGGCTACACCTTC.

As DNA, the CDR3 is TGTGCCAGCAGCGGCACGGGGGGAGTCACCCACGAGCAGTACTTC. Encoded protein: CASSGTGGVTHEQYF. The V and J genes are TRBV3-1 and TRBJ2-7; TRBD2 matches at 7 bases. This CDR3 contains 15 residues. The V gene's germline CDR1 is LGHDT and CDR2 YNNKEL (reference sequence). J lost 5 bases, V lost 5 bases, and 12 bases had no gene match.

The chain has TRBV19 and TRBJ1-1; D is possibly TRBD1 (6 bases). The CDR3 runs to 13 residues. The germline V gene has CDR1 LNHDA and CDR2 SQIVND (reference sequence). The germline V and J ends were trimmed by 6 bases and 5 bases, with 13 bases remaining between them. This chain's CDR3 is CASSAQGRTEAFF. In DNA, the CDR3 is TGTGCCAGTAGCGCTCAGGGGAGAACTGAAGCTTTCTTT.

J is TRBJ2-7 and V is TRBV6-2 or TRBV6-3, with 10 bases that match TRBD2. The length of the CDR3 is 16 residues. CDR1 is MNHEY and CDR2 is SVGEGT in the germline V gene. Germline trimming cut 5 bases from V and 2 bases from J; bases unmatched to any gene: 9. CDR3 sequence: CASSEASGGPTYEQYF. The CDR3 nucleotides are TGTGCCAGCAGTGAGGCTAGCGGGGGACCAACCTACGAGCAGTACTTC.

The CDR3 sequence: CASSQGQGQETQYF. The CDR3 DNA follows: TGTGCCAGCTCACAAGGACAGGGCCAAGAGACCCAGTACTTC. The V gene is TRBV18, the J gene TRBJ2-5, with 8 bases identical to TRBD1. The CDR3 extends over 14 amino acids. With 4 bases clipped from V and 1 base from J, the junction kept 2 bases outside the gene matches. CDR1 KGHSH and CDR2 LQKENI come from the germline V gene. Looking up the rest from reference TRBV18 and TRBJ2-5 gives the full variable domain: NAGVMQNPRHLVRRRGQEARLRCSPMKGHSHVYWYRQLPEEGLKFMVYLQKENIIDESGMPKERFSAEFPKEGPSILRIQQVVRGDSAAYFCASSQGQGQETQYFGPGTRLLVL.

V is TRBV15 and J is TRBJ1-5, with D tentatively TRBD1 (6 bases). The germline CDR1 and CDR2 sequences are LNHNV and YYDKDF (reference sequence). The CDR3 is 16 amino acids. Between the trimmed V and J ends, which lost 0 bases and 7 bases, there was a span of 16 bases. CDR3 nucleotides: TGTGCCACCAGCAGAGAATGGGGGGGGGCTAAACAGCCCCAGCATTTT. Translation: CATSREWGGAKQPQHF.

There are a few counts of this clonotype. V usage is TRBV11-2 and J usage is TRBJ1-2; 8 bases are shared with TRBD1. V lost 5 bases to trimming and J lost 7 bases; unmatched junction nucleotides: 18. The V gene's germline CDR1 is SGHAT and CDR2 FQNNGV. CDR3 length: 17 amino acids. Here the CDR3 DNA reads TGTGCCAGCAGCACCCAGGACAGGGAGGGTTTGTTAGGTGGCTACACCTTC. It encodes CASSTQDREGLLGGYTF.

This clonotype was observed many times. This chain connects TRBV7-6 to TRBJ2-7; D might be TRBD2 (6 bases). Trimming took 4 bases from V and 2 from J, leaving 15 bases between them. The V gene's germline CDR1 is SGHVS and CDR2 FNYEAQ. This CDR3 is 15 amino acids long. The CDR3 region is CASSSYGGRTYEQYF. CDR3 nucleotides: TGTGCCAGCAGCTCGTACGGGGGTCGGACCTACGAGCAGTACTTC.

This clonotype was found a few times. The chain carries TRBV6-1 and TRBJ2-1, with a weak D call TRBD1 (6 bases). The V and J ends lost 7 bases and 8 bases respectively, with 9 bases between them. The CDR3 runs to 11 residues. From germline, CDR1 is MNHNS and CDR2 SASEGT. This CDR3 reads CASTQGYEQFF. The CDR3 nucleotides read TGTGCCAGCACCCAGGGGTATGAGCAGTTCTTC.

This clonotype was recorded a few times. The genes are TRBV6-6 and TRBJ1-5; D remains unclear. V lost 0 bases and J 4 bases, leaving 22 bases between the germline ends. The CDR3 extends over 19 amino acids. Per germline, CDR1 MNHNY and CDR2 SVGAGI (reference sequence). The CDR3 protein is CASSYSLYAQGMGNQPQHF. CDR3 DNA: TGTGCCAGCAGTTACTCTCTGTACGCTCAAGGGATGGGAAATCAGCCCCAGCATTTT.